This TCR beta chain comes out of a study of cytomegalovirus exposure and HLA in healthy donors. General observations from the study: DRB1 had the most TCR associations and HLA-C the fewest, a later analysis found, with rates varying by HLA locus. For TCR beta chains, V- and J-gene trimming was later linked to a missense DCLRE1C variant. Versus the approximately 700-donor mean, an Asian-associated ancestry cluster reportedly showed fewer N-insertions in a later analysis. Most TCR sequences were rare, but some public TCRs occurred in many donors.

The PCR was carried out with 60 Vbeta primers and 13 Jbeta primers. Method: immunoSEQ multiplex PCR; TCRdb's copy keeps in-frame clones and lacks some. The data contain some 160,000 clones, around three quarters of them singletons. Remarks on this clone: Antigen: not known.

The CDR3 consists of 14 residues. Trimming cost V 0 bases and J 3 bases, with 8 bases left between them. Germline V gives CDR1 MNHEY, CDR2 SVGAGI. The specimen was PBMCs. This clonotype originated in a man in his fifties or sixties in good health and CMV-seropositive. V gene TRBV6-5 combines with J gene TRBJ2-5, with D perhaps TRBD2 (5 bases). Written as DNA, the CDR3 is TGTGCCAGCAGTTACTCTGGACTGGAAGAGACCCAGTACTTC. Translation: CASSYSGLEETQYF.